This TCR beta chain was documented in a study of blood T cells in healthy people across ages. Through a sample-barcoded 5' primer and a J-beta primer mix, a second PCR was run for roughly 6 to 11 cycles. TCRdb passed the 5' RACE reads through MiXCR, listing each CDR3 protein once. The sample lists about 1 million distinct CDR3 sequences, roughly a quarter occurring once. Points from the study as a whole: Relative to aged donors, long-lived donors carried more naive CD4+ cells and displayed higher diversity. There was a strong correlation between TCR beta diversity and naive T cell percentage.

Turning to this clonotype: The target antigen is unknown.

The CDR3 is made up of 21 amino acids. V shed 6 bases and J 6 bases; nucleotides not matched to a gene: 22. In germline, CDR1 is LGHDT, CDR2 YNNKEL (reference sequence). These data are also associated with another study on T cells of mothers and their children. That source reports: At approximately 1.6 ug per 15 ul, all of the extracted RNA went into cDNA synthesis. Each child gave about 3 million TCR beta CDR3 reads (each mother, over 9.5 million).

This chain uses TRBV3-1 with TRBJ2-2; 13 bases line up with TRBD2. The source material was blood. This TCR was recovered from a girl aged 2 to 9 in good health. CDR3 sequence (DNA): TGTGCCAGCAGGTGGGAAGGAACTAGCGGGGGGGCCAACGGACGACCCGGGGAGCTGTTTTTT. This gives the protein CASRWEGTSGGANGRPGELFF.